This note documents a single T cell receptor beta chain sequence. The sample is drawn from a study of T cell responses to AZD1222 COVID-19 vaccine. This CDR3 spans 13 amino acids. V was trimmed by 9 bases and J by 0 bases, leaving 11 bases between them. Germline V gene sequence: CDR1 MNHEY, CDR2 SVGAGI. TCRdb's table, derived via immunoSEQ multiplex PCR, lists solely in-frame clones and lacks some. The profile shows 90,000 to 150,000 clones, roughly 86% of them singletons. The specimen comprised peripheral blood, sampled 28 days after the second AZD1222 dose. The origin of this receptor is an adult who received the AZD1222 COVID-19 vaccine. V is TRBV6-5 and J is TRBJ2-5; D is unclear. The CDR3 is CASPTANQETQYF. CDR3 DNA sequence: TGTGCCAGTCCCACGGCTAACCAAGAGACCCAGTACTTC.